This is a list of T cell receptor beta chains from one sample in a study. MiXCR was run by TCRdb on the 5' RACE reads, yielding one entry per CDR3 protein. The table shows 5,000 to 6,500 distinct CDR3 sequences, with approximately 30% occurring only once. Sequenced: memory CD4+ T cells sorted from a lymph node. These receptors were taken from a female donor with breast cancer. Both conserved end residues are part of each CDR3. D genes are given only for firm matches. The size entry is marked missing in some rows and otherwise reads once, few, many or a size class.

J	size	D	V	DNA	CDR3
TRBJ1-6	.	.	TRBV9	TGTGCCAGCGGGAAACAGGGCCGGAATTCACCCCCCCACTTT	CASGKQGRNSPPHF
TRBJ2-2	medium-sized	.	TRBV20-1	TGCAGTGCTAGTGTGGCAGGGGTTACCGGGGAGCTGTTTTTT	CSASVAGVTGELFF
TRBJ2-1	many	TRBD2	TRBV2	TGTGCCAGCAGTGTACTAGCGGGAGGGTACAATGAGCAGTTCTTC	CASSVLAGGYNEQFF
TRBJ2-7	.	TRBD1	TRBV6-1	TGCGCCAGCAGTGATAGGACAGGGGGGACCTACGAGCAGTACTTC	CASSDRTGGTYEQYF
TRBJ2-3	many	.	TRBV4-1	TGCGCCAGCAGCCGTCCGGGGAATACGCAGTATTTT	CASSRPGNTQYF
TRBJ2-3	.	TRBD1	TRBV12-3/TRBV12-4	TGTGCCAGCAGTTTAGTTAGGGGGCCAGATACGCAGTATTTT	CASSLVRGPDTQYF
TRBJ1-6	few	.	TRBV7-2	TGTGCCAGCAGCTTAGGGGGCGCGGACCTGGCACCCCTCCACTTT	CASSLGGADLAPLHF
TRBJ2-3	medium-sized	TRBD2	TRBV12-3/TRBV12-4	TGTGCCAGCAGTGCGATACTAGCGCGATACACAGATACGCAGTATTTT	CASSAILARYTDTQYF
TRBJ1-2	many	TRBD1	TRBV5-4	TGTGCCAGCAGCGGGGGACAGGGGCTAAACTATGGCTACACCTTC	CASSGGQGLNYGYTF
TRBJ2-7	few	.	TRBV5-1	TGCGCCAGCAGCTTGGGTACCATATACGAGCAGTACTTC	CASSLGTIYEQYF
TRBJ2-6	.	.	TRBV30	TGTGCCTGGCAGGCTTCTGGGGCCAACGTCCTGACTTTC	CAWQASGANVLTF
TRBJ2-2	medium-sized	.	TRBV20-1	TGCAGTGCTAGGGGCGGGTCCGGCGGGGAGCTGTTTTTT	CSARGGSGGELFF
TRBJ2-7	.	.	TRBV5-6	TGTGCCAGCAGCCCGACGAACGAGCAGTACTTC	CASSPTNEQYF
TRBJ2-1	.	.	TRBV24-1	TGTGCCACCAGTGATTCGACAGTTTATCAGTTCTTC	CATSDSTVYQFF
TRBJ2-7	.	.	TRBV28	TGTGCCAGCAGTTTGTCTTTCGGCGGGAACTACGAGCAGTACTTC	CASSLSFGGNYEQYF
TRBJ1-4	many	.	TRBV7-2	TGTGCCAGCAGCAATCGGGAGAAAAATGAAAAACTGTTTTTT	CASSNREKNEKLFF
TRBJ1-1	.	.	TRBV7-2	TGTGCCAGCAGCTTAGGATGGGGCACTGAAGCTTTCTTT	CASSLGWGTEAFF
TRBJ1-5	.	.	TRBV20-1	TGCAGTGCTATAGGAGTAAATCAGCCCCAGCATTTT	CSAIGVNQPQHF
TRBJ2-1	.	.	TRBV5-5	TGTGCCAGCAGCCATGGGAGCTCTGAGCAGTTCTTC	CASSHGSSEQFF
TRBJ1-2	medium-sized	.	TRBV5-1	TGCGCCAGCAGCTTGGTGCCAGGGGAGCATGGCTACACCTTC	CASSLVPGEHGYTF
TRBJ2-7	few	.	TRBV7-2	TGTGCCAGCAGCCCCGCGATGGAACCCTACGAGCAGTACTTC	CASSPAMEPYEQYF
TRBJ2-1	many	TRBD1	TRBV2	TGTGCCAGCAGCCGAGGGACAGGGAACAATGAGCAGTTCTTC	CASSRGTGNNEQFF
TRBJ2-3	.	TRBD2	TRBV5-1	TGCGCCAGCAGCTCACTAGCGTCCAGGACGCAGTATTTT	CASSSLASRTQYF
TRBJ2-1	.	TRBD2	TRBV10-2	TGCGCCAGCGACGGTTGGACTAGTTCCTACAATGAGCAGTTCTTC	CASDGWTSSYNEQFF
TRBJ2-7	.	TRBD1	TRBV24-1	TGTGCCACCAGTGACGGGACAGAACGCCGCCACGAGCAGTACTTC	CATSDGTERRHEQYF
TRBJ2-3	medium-sized	TRBD2	TRBV9	TGTGCCAGCAGCGTAGGCCCTAGCGGTTACACAGATACGCAGTATTTT	CASSVGPSGYTDTQYF
TRBJ2-4	medium-sized	.	TRBV7-3	TGTGCCAGCAGCTTAACGGGGGCCGGGGGAGACATTCAGTACTTC	CASSLTGAGGDIQYF
TRBJ2-7	medium-sized	.	TRBV4-2	TGTGCCAGCAGCCAACGACAGGAGGCGGCCTACGAGCAGTACTTC	CASSQRQEAAYEQYF
TRBJ2-7	.	.	TRBV6-5	TGTGCCAGCAGTTACACCGGCCGATCTTACGAGCAGTACTTC	CASSYTGRSYEQYF
TRBJ2-7	few	.	TRBV5-1	TGCGCCAGCAGCCCAAGGGGGGGATTGGGGACCTGGGTCCAGTACTTC	CASSPRGGLGTWVQYF
TRBJ2-1	.	TRBD2	TRBV15	TGTGCCACCAGCAGAGTAGCGGGGGGCCCCAATGAGCAGTTCTTC	CATSRVAGGPNEQFF
TRBJ1-1	.	.	TRBV20-1	TGCAGTGCCCGGATGCGATTGAACACTGAAGCTTTCTTT	CSARMRLNTEAFF
TRBJ1-1	many	.	TRBV12-3/TRBV12-4	TGTGCCAGCAGTTTAATGGGGGGGGGGAACACTGAAGCTTTCTTT	CASSLMGGGNTEAFF
TRBJ2-7	few	.	TRBV29-1	TGCAGCGTTGAAGCGGAGGGGGCGAGCTCCTACGAGCAGTACTTC	CSVEAEGASSYEQYF
TRBJ2-5	medium-sized	.	TRBV20-1	TGCAGTGCTAGCGTTGTGGTGGGACAAGAGACCCAGTACTTC	CSASVVVGQETQYF
TRBJ2-2	medium-sized	.	TRBV9	TGTGCCAGCAGCGTAGCGTCCAGGGGGGGCGGGGAGCTGTTTTTT	CASSVASRGGGELFF
TRBJ1-3	many	.	TRBV5-5	TGTGCCAGCAGTAAGTACGGAGCCGGAAACACCATATATTTT	CASSKYGAGNTIYF
TRBJ2-2	few	.	TRBV21-1	TGTGCCAGCAGCAACGTACGGGGGAACACCGGGGAGCTGTTTTTT	CASSNVRGNTGELFF
TRBJ1-1	.	.	TRBV20-1	TGCAGTGCTAGCGAACAGGGTGAAGCTTTCTTT	CSASEQGEAFF
TRBJ2-7	.	.	TRBV7-2	TGTGCCTGCAGCCCCGGAAGGAGCGGGCCGACCTACGAGCAGTACTTC	CACSPGRSGPTYEQYF
TRBJ2-7	medium-sized	.	TRBV6-2/TRBV6-3	TGTGCCAGCAGTCCAGGGAAGGGGCGATACGAGCAGTACTTC	CASSPGKGRYEQYF
TRBJ2-1	.	TRBD1	TRBV5-1	TGCGCCAGCAGCTTGTCAGGGGGAAGTATCTACAATGAGCTGTTCTTC	CASSLSGGSIYNELFF
TRBJ1-1	medium-sized	.	TRBV28	TGTGCCAGCAAGCTCGGGGGGACGTACAACACTGAAGCTTTCTTT	CASKLGGTYNTEAFF
TRBJ2-1	.	TRBD2	TRBV2	TGTGCCAGCAGTGGGACTAGCCGATTCCACAATGAGCAGTTCTTC	CASSGTSRFHNEQFF
TRBJ2-1	large	TRBD2	TRBV24-1	TGTGCCACCAGTGAAGTAGGGACTAGCGGGAGAGGGTCTGAGCAGTTCTTC	CATSEVGTSGRGSEQFF
TRBJ2-1	.	.	TRBV5-1	TGCGCCAGCAGCTTGGCACAGGGGAGGAATGAGCAGTTCTTC	CASSLAQGRNEQFF
TRBJ1-4	medium-sized	.	TRBV15	TGTGCCACCAGCAGAGATAGCTCGGTGTCGTATCCTTCAACTAATGAAAAACTGTTTTTT	CATSRDSSVSYPSTNEKLFF
TRBJ1-6	many	.	TRBV5-1	TGCGCCAGCAGCTTGCAGCGTAATTCACCCCTCCACTTT	CASSLQRNSPLHF
TRBJ2-1	many	.	TRBV7-9	TGTGCCAGCAGCTCCACAGAGTACAATGAGCAGTTCTTC	CASSSTEYNEQFF
TRBJ1-5	.	.	TRBV12-3/TRBV12-4	TGTGCCAGCACCCTAGGGGGGAACGGACAGCCCCAGCATTTT	CASTLGGNGQPQHF
TRBJ2-7	medium-sized	.	TRBV20-1	TGCAGTGTCCCCCAGGACAACTCCTACGAGCAGTACTTC	CSVPQDNSYEQYF
TRBJ1-4	.	.	TRBV6-5	TGTGCCAGCAGTTACGAGTCAGGTGGGGAAAAACTGTTTTTT	CASSYESGGEKLFF
TRBJ2-1	medium-sized	TRBD1	TRBV4-2	TGTGCCAGCAGCCAAGCGGCAGGGGGCCGTTACAATGAGCAGTTCTTC	CASSQAAGGRYNEQFF
TRBJ2-1	few	.	TRBV5-4	TGTGCCAGCAGCTTTACGGGTTCCAATGAGCAGTTCTTC	CASSFTGSNEQFF
TRBJ2-7	once	.	TRBV4-1	TGCGCCAGCAGCCAAGATATACAGGGAGACTACGAGCAGTACTTC	CASSQDIQGDYEQYF
TRBJ1-1	.	.	TRBV5-5	TGTGCCAGCAGCTTGGTAAGCAGGTCCACAAAAGCTTTCTTT	CASSLVSRSTKAFF
TRBJ2-2	many	TRBD2	TRBV12-3/TRBV12-4	TGTGCCAGCAGTCCGAGCGGGAGGGCCTCCGGGGAGCTGTTTTTT	CASSPSGRASGELFF